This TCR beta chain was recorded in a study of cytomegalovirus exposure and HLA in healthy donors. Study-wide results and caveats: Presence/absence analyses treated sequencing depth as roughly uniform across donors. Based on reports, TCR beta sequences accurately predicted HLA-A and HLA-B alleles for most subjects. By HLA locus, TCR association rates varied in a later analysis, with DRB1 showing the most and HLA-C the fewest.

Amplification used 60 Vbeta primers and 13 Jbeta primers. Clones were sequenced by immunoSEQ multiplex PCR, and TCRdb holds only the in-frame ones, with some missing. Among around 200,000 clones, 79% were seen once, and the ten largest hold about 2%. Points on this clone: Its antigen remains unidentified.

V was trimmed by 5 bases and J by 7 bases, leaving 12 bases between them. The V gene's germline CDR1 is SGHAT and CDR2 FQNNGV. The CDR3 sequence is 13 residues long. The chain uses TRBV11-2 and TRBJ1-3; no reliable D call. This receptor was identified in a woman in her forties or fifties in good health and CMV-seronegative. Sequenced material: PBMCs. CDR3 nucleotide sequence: TGTGCCAGCAGCCCCCGCGAACGGAACACCATATATTTT. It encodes CASSPRERNTIYF.